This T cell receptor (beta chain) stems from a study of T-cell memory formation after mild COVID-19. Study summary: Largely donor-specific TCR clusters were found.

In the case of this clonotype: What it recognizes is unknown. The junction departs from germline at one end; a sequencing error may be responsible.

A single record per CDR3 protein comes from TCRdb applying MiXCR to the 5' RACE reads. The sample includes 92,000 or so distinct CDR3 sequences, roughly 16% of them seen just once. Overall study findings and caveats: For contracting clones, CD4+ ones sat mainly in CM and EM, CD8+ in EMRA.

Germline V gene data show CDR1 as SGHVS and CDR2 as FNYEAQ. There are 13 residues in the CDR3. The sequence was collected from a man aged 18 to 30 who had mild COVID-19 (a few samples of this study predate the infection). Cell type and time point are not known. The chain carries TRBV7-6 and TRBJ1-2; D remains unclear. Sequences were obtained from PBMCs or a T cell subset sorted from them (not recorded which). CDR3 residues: CDSSLTGHYGYTF. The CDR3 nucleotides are TGTGACAGCAGCTTAACCGGCCACTATGGCTACACCTTC.